The clone carrying this T cell receptor beta chain was counted at least ten times. As yet, its antigen is unknown. Not enrolled were patients with uncontrolled infection, other autoimmune disease, pregnancy or lactation. Diagnoses used clinical symptoms, serum thyroxine and TRAb, thyroid ultrasound and orbital computed tomography. Out of roughly 10 ml of fresh peripheral blood came the PBMCs. Amplification targeted TCR beta CDR3 regions from RNA transcripts. The study used the HTBI primer set for a first-round RT-PCR of the TCR CDR3. TCRdb passed the multiplex PCR reads through MiXCR, listing each CDR3 protein once. The table has fewer than 850,000 distinct CDR3 sequences, around 15% seen once. The data are from a study of T cells in Graves' hyperthyroidism and ophthalmopathy. CDR1 is MNHEY, CDR2 SMNVEV, per germline (reference sequence). CDR3 length: 15 residues. The junction had 7 bases not matched to a gene; V was cut back by 5 bases and J by 5 bases.

Study-level findings and limits: Most clonotypes expanded in thyroid above 0.001 were likewise present in blood.

The chain has TRBV27 and TRBJ2-3; 10 bases match TRBD2. The sequenced material came from blood. The TCR comes from a man aged 45 to 65 with Graves' hyperthyroidism. The CDR3 coding sequence is TGTGCCAGCAGTGAACCGGGACTAGCGCAAGATACGCAGTATTTT. Translation gives CASSEPGLAQDTQYF.